The following is a TCR beta chain sequence with its context. It was during active infection that Seattle patients were enrolled and then longitudinally followed. The CDR3 is 15 residues long. V was pared by 3 bases and J by 4 bases, with 3 bases of the junction left unmatched. Per the germline V gene, CDR1 is SGHAT and CDR2 is FQNNGV. Generated by immunoSEQ multiplex PCR, the TCRdb table keeps only in-frame clones and is missing some. The table includes 250,000 to 400,000 clones, approximately 88% detected once. The record originates from a study of blood T cell repertoires in COVID-19. Study-wide context: Nucleic acid was either cDNA or gDNA, and it came from T cells, B-cell-depleted T cells, or PBMCs.

The specimen sequenced was peripheral blood. The V gene is TRBV11-2, the J gene TRBJ2-3, with 11 bases lining up with TRBD2. The source of this sequence is a woman aged 25 to 39 with COVID-19, enrolled during active disease. The CDR3 nucleotides are TGTGCCAGCAGCTTTAGCGGGGGGGCGGCAGATACGCAGTATTTT. Its translation: CASSFSGGAADTQYF.